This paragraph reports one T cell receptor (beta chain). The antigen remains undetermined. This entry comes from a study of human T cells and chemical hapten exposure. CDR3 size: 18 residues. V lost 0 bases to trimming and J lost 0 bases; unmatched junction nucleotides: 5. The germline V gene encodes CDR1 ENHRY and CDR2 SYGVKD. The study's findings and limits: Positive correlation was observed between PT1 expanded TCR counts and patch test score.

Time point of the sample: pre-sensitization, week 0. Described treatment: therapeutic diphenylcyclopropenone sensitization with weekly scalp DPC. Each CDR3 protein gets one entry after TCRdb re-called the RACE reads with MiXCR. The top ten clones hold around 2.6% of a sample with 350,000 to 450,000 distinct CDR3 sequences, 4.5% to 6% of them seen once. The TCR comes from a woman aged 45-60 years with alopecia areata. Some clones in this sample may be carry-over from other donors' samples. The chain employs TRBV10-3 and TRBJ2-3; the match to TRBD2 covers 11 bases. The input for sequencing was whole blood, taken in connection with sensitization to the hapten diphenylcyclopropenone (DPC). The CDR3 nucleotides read TGTGCCATCAGTGAGTCGAGACTAGCGGGATCTAGCACAGATACGCAGTATTTT. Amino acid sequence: CAISESRLAGSSTDTQYF.